These 30 T cell receptor beta chains came from one sample sequenced in a study of yellow fever vaccine responses in identical twins. One entry per CDR3 protein, called by TCRdb with MiXCR from the RT-PCR reads. This table has roughly 4,300 distinct CDR3 sequences, roughly 81% appearing once. Source: T cells from blood (PBMCs), unsorted or a sorted subset (not recorded which), taken before or after yellow fever vaccination (not recorded which). These TCRs come from a woman between 18 and 29 years old who received the yellow fever vaccine.

The chain has TRBV3-1 and TRBJ2-5; unclear D gene. V dropped 4 bases and J dropped 5 bases, with 14 bases sitting between them. The CDR3 runs to 14 residues. Germline CDR1 reads LGHDT; CDR2 reads YNNKEL (reference sequence). In nucleotides, the CDR3 is TGTGCCAGCAGCCGAGTCGGGCGTTCGGAGACCCAGTACTTC. This codes for CASSRVGRSETQYF.

The chain uses TRBV7-6 and TRBJ2-5; the match to TRBD2 covers 8 bases. The germline gives CDR1 SGHVS, CDR2 FNYEAQ. This CDR3 is built from 16 residues. Trimming took 3 bases from V and 3 from J; bases not matched to a gene: 9. The CDR3 DNA sequence: TGTGCCAGCAGCTTCGATAATTCGGGGGGGAAAGAGACCCAGTACTTC. Translating it yields CASSFDNSGGKETQYF.

The chain has TRBV7-9 and TRBJ2-1; D not resolved. V was trimmed by 2 bases and J by 4 bases, leaving 12 bases between them. Germline loops: CDR1 SEHNR, CDR2 FQNEAQ (reference sequence). CDR3 length: 15 residues. CDR3 nucleotide sequence: TGTGCCAGCAGCTTATTAGTTGGGCTATACAATGAGCAGTTCTTC. Encoded protein: CASSLLVGLYNEQFF. Complete variable domain (other parts from reference TRBV7-9 and TRBJ2-1): DTGVSQNPRHKITKRGQNVTFRCDPISEHNRLYWYRQTLGQGPEFLTYFQNEAQLEKSRLLSDRFSAERPKGSFSTLEIQRTEQGDSAMYLCASSLLVGLYNEQFFGPGTRLTVL.

This clonotype came up once. J is TRBJ2-7 and V is TRBV6-1, with TRBD1 matching 10 bases. The CDR3 length is 14 residues. V lost 6 bases and J lost 2; bases outside the gene matches: 4. In germline, CDR1 is MNHNS, CDR2 SASEGT. CDR3 coding DNA: TGTGCCAGCAGCAAGGGACAGGGGACCTACGAGCAGTACTTC. Encoded protein: CASSKGQGTYEQYF.

The chain employs TRBV12-3 or TRBV12-4 and TRBJ1-5, with a weak D call TRBD1 (5 bases). With 5 bases removed from V and 4 bases from J, the gap between germline ends came to 12 bases. CDR3 length: 14 residues. This CDR3 is CASSRGRVNQPQHF. The CDR3 DNA follows: TGTGCCAGCAGTAGGGGTCGAGTAAATCAGCCCCAGCATTTT.

The J gene is TRBJ2-1, the V gene TRBV29-1; D is perhaps TRBD1 (6 bases). The V end was cut by 5 bases, the J end by 6 bases, with 17 bases between. Germline loops: CDR1 SQVTM, CDR2 ANQGSEA. There are 14 residues in the CDR3. The CDR3, as DNA: TGCAGCGTTCGATTCCCGACAGGAAGCAATGAGCAGTTCTTC. This sequence encodes CSVRFPTGSNEQFF.

The chain combines TRBV18 with TRBJ2-7, with TRBD1 identical over 11 bases. Germline V gene lookup returns CDR1 KGHSH and CDR2 LQKENI. The CDR3 consists of 15 residues. J lost 3 bases, V lost 3 bases, and 4 bases had no gene match. The CDR3 region has the DNA TGTGCCAGCTCACCGATGGACAGGGGGCACTACGAGCAGTACTTC. It specifies CASSPMDRGHYEQYF.

To note about this clonotype: The conserved closing phenylalanine or tryptophan is absent in this CDR3, likely reflecting a read error. This chain joins TRBV11-1 and TRBJ1-2; D possibly corresponds to TRBD1 (6 bases). This CDR3 spans 14 amino acids. Germline V gives CDR1 SGHAT, CDR2 FQDESV (reference sequence). V lost 3 bases to trimming and J lost 2 bases, with 10 bases between them. The CDR3, as DNA: TGTGCCAGCAGCTTGGGGGACAAGAACTATGGCTACACCATC. It translates to CASSLGDKNYGYTI.

The chain carries TRBV20-1 and TRBJ2-7; D remains ambiguous. The CDR3 totals 9 residues. Germline V gene sequence: CDR1 DFQATT, CDR2 SNEGSKA (reference sequence). V was clipped by 6 bases and J by 9 bases, with 9 bases between them. The CDR3 nucleotides read TGCAGTGCCCCTATAGGGCAGTACTTC. Translating it yields CSAPIGQYF.

This chain connects TRBV20-1 to TRBJ2-7, with D possibly matching TRBD2 (5 bases). This CDR3 has 15 residues. Between the trimmed V and J ends, which lost 3 bases and 2 bases, there was a span of 17 bases. The germline V gene encodes CDR1 DFQATT and CDR2 SNEGSKA (reference sequence). The CDR3 nucleotides are TGCAGTGCTAGTAGTTCGGCTAGCTATGCCTACGAGCAGTACTTC. Encoded protein: CSASSSASYAYEQYF.

The CDR3 DNA follows: TGTGCCAGCAGCTTATGGGGGGGTGGGTACAATGAGCAGTTCTTC. It specifies CASSLWGGGYNEQFF. This chain joins TRBV11-3 and TRBJ2-1, with TRBD2 identical over 7 bases. The germline V gene encodes CDR1 SGHNT and CDR2 YENEEA. J lost 4 bases, V lost 2 bases, and 5 bases had no gene match. The CDR3 spans 15 residues.

The rearrangement uses TRBV29-1 and TRBJ2-3, with 13 nucleotides matching TRBD2. CDR1 is SQVTM and CDR2 is ANQGSEA in the germline V gene. V dropped 6 bases and J dropped 6; count of bases not matched to a gene: 9. This CDR3 comprises 15 residues. The CDR3 region is CSVTGTSGTSDTQYF. For the CDR3, the DNA is TGCAGCGTGACCGGGACTAGCGGGACTTCGGATACGCAGTATTTT.

This chain joins TRBV11-2 and TRBJ1-1, with D unresolved. Trimming stripped 0 bases from V and 3 bases from J, with 8 bases between. The CDR3 runs 14 residues. Germline V gives CDR1 SGHAT, CDR2 FQNNGV. The CDR3 nucleotides read TGTGCCAGCAGCTTAGATGGTACGGACACTGAAGCTTTCTTT. This gives the protein CASSLDGTDTEAFF.

This clonotype was seen a handful of times. The rearrangement links TRBV11-3 to TRBJ2-1; possible D gene TRBD2, 5 bases. The CDR3 covers 12 residues. V lost 1 base, J lost 10 bases, and 8 bases lay in between. Germline V gene lookup returns CDR1 SGHNT and CDR2 YENEEA. The CDR3 reads CASSLGLPEQFF. CDR3 nucleotide sequence: TGTGCCAGCAGCTTAGGACTACCAGAGCAGTTCTTC.

A single count supports this clonotype. The chain uses TRBV11-1 and TRBJ2-2; no clear D. Germline V gene sequence: CDR1 SGHAT, CDR2 FQDESV (reference sequence). Trimming took 4 bases from V and 3 from J, leaving 15 bases between them. The CDR3 has 16 residues. CDR3 sequence (DNA): TGTGCCAGCAGCTCGCGGATTTTCTCAGACACCGGGGAGCTGTTTTTT. Its protein product is CASSSRIFSDTGELFF.

V usage is TRBV29-1 and J usage is TRBJ2-1; D ambiguous. The CDR3 has 12 amino acids. Deletions cut 4 bases from V and 3 bases from J, with 7 bases between. Germline CDR1 and CDR2: SQVTM and ANQGSEA. The CDR3 coding sequence is TGCAGCGTTGGGGGTCTCTACAATGAGCAGTTCTTC. This sequence encodes CSVGGLYNEQFF.

This clonotype has just a few counts. V gene TRBV7-9 combines with J gene TRBJ1-2; 7 bases fit TRBD1. The CDR3 extends over 14 amino acids. CDR1 is SEHNR, CDR2 FQNEAQ, per germline (reference sequence). J lost 5 bases, V lost 1 base, and 4 bases had no gene match. Here the CDR3 reads CASSLEAGGYGYTF. The CDR3 coding sequence is TGTGCCAGCAGCTTAGAGGCAGGGGGTTATGGCTACACCTTC.

The CDR3 nucleotides are TGTGCCAGCAGTTTATTGGGTGATGAGCAGTTCTTC. Residues: CASSLLGDEQFF. The chain recombines TRBV27 with TRBJ2-1; D not certain. Germline V lookup: CDR1 MNHEY, CDR2 SMNVEV (reference sequence). The CDR3 consists of 12 residues. V was clipped by 1 base and J by 8 bases, with 6 bases between them.

This chain uses TRBV4-1 with TRBJ2-1; 13 positions agree with TRBD2. V was clipped by 8 bases and J by 7 bases; unmatched bases: 5. The CDR3 covers 14 residues. The germline gives CDR1 MGHRA, CDR2 YSYEKL. Here the CDR3 reads CASRVLAGGNEQFF. For the CDR3, the DNA is TGCGCCAGCCGGGTACTAGCGGGAGGGAATGAGCAGTTCTTC.

This clonotype was picked up one time. This rearrangement joins TRBV5-1 to TRBJ2-7; D remains unclear. Trimming pared 0 bases from V and 3 bases from J, leaving 4 bases between. Per germline, CDR1 SGHRS and CDR2 YFSETQ. The CDR3 is 12 residues long. The CDR3 nucleotides are TGCGCCAGCAGCTTGGAGGACTACGAGCAGTACTTC. Its translation is CASSLEDYEQYF.

The chain uses TRBV7-9 and TRBJ2-1; D is perhaps TRBD2 (6 bases). Germline V CDR1 and CDR2: SEHNR, FQNEAQ (reference sequence). CDR3 size: 14 residues. V lost 0 bases, J lost 4 bases, and 7 bases lay in between. CDR3 DNA: TGTGCCAGCAGCTTAGCTGCGGGGTACAATGAGCAGTTCTTC. Its protein is CASSLAAGYNEQFF.

The J gene is TRBJ2-1, the V gene TRBV6-4, with 11 bases identical to TRBD2. Germline V gene sequence: CDR1 MRHNA, CDR2 SNTAGT. V gave up 2 bases and J gave up 3 bases; unmatched junction bases: 15. The CDR3 covers 20 residues. The DNA of the CDR3 is TGTGCCAGCAGTGACGGGATTACTAGCGGGGGCTCCCATATCTACAATGAGCAGTTCTTC. As protein: CASSDGITSGGSHIYNEQFF.

The chain uses TRBV29-1 and TRBJ1-2; D unresolved. The germline CDR1 and CDR2 sequences are SQVTM and ANQGSEA. V was trimmed by 5 bases and J by 0 bases, leaving 10 bases between them. The CDR3 is 13 residues long. CDR3 residues: CSVRADTNYGYTF. In DNA, the CDR3 is TGCAGCGTTAGAGCAGACACTAACTATGGCTACACCTTC.

This sequence joins TRBV24-1 and TRBJ1-5; D is unresolved. CDR1 KGHDR and CDR2 SFDVKD come from the germline V gene. The germline V and J ends were trimmed by 7 bases and 7 bases, with 19 bases remaining between them. The CDR3 spans 15 residues. The DNA of the CDR3 is TGTGCCACCAGGGGAGCTGAGGGAGTTGGGCAGCCCCAGCATTTT. This sequence encodes CATRGAEGVGQPQHF.

The chain combines TRBV7-9 with TRBJ1-5; D ambiguous. Germline assignment: CDR1 SEHNR and CDR2 FQNEAQ (reference sequence). The CDR3 runs to 12 residues. Trimming removed 5 bases from V and 5 bases from J, with 7 bases in between. The CDR3 loop reads CASSPGDQPQHF. The CDR3 bases are TGTGCCAGCAGCCCGGGAGATCAGCCCCAGCATTTT.

The V and J genes are TRBV4-1 and TRBJ2-7, with 9 bases matching TRBD1. J lost 6 bases, V lost 6 bases, and 9 bases had no gene match. The CDR3 consists of 14 residues. Germline V gives CDR1 MGHRA, CDR2 YSYEKL. DNA for the CDR3: TGCGCCAGCAGACGTCCGGGACAGGGCCTCGAGCAGTACTTC. Protein sequence: CASRRPGQGLEQYF.

The chain joins TRBV23-1 to TRBJ2-1; TRBD1 matches at 7 bases. TRBV23-1 is an ORF; its function is uncertain. The CDR3 consists of 13 residues. V dropped 5 bases and J dropped 6; count of bases not matched to a gene: 4. In DNA, the CDR3 is TGCGCCAGCAGTGACGCAGGGGGCAATGAGCAGTTCTTC. Encoded protein: CASSDAGGNEQFF.

The CDR3 coding sequence is TGTGCCAGCAGCTTGGAAATCCTTGCAAGCTCCTACAATGAGCAGTTCTTC. It is translated as CASSLEILASSYNEQFF. The chain carries TRBV5-6 and TRBJ2-1, with unresolved D. CDR3 size: 17 residues. Trimming left V 0 bases short and J 0 bases short, with 13 bases between. Per the germline V gene, CDR1 is SGHDT and CDR2 is YYEEEE.

Note on this clonotype: Sequence at one end of the junction differs from germline and may be a read error. The chain uses TRBV4-1 and TRBJ1-5, with D maybe TRBD1 (5 bases). The CDR3 has 13 amino acids. Per the germline V gene, CDR1 is MGHRA and CDR2 is YSYEKL. CDR3 protein: CATSPAGGQPQHF. CDR3 in DNA: TGCGCCACCAGCCCAGCGGGGGGGCAGCCCCAGCATTTT.

The table lists this clonotype with a few counts. This chain joins TRBV24-1 and TRBJ1-5; perhaps TRBD1 as D (5 bases). Germline V gene data show CDR1 as KGHDR and CDR2 as SFDVKD. This CDR3 comprises 13 residues. V was cut by 1 base and J by 7 bases, with 7 bases left in between. CDR3 bases: TGTGCCACCAGTGATTTAGGGGAACAGCCCCAGCATTTT. Amino acids: CATSDLGEQPQHF.